Shown below are 7 T cell receptor beta chains from a single sample sequenced in a study of CD8 T cells in ankylosing spondylitis. TCRdb redid the calling of the 5' RACE reads with MiXCR, one entry per CDR3 protein. The repertoire consists of about 440,000 distinct CDR3 sequences, with roughly 15% occurring once and the leading ten covering just over 1%. Study results and caveats: Within ankylosing spondylitis blood, a TCR beta motif made up of eight highly homologous variants appeared to be characteristic.

Antigens for these TCRs are unknown. Sequenced material: blood, either unsorted or a sorted T cell fraction (not recorded which). The receptors derive from a male donor with ankylosing spondylitis.

The chain couples TRBV19 to TRBJ1-5; D is unclear. This CDR3 is 14 amino acids long. Germline values: CDR1 LNHDA, CDR2 SQIVND (reference sequence). V shed 1 base and J shed 2 bases, with 6 bases lying between them. The DNA of the CDR3 is TGTGCCAGTAGTATAGGAGGGCGCAATCAGCCCCAGCATTTT. Translated, it gives CASSIGGRNQPQHF. The entire variable domain, with the rest obtained from reference TRBV19 and TRBJ1-5, is as follows: DGGITQSPKYLFRKEGQNVTLSCEQNLNHDAMYWYRQDPGQGLRLIYYSQIVNDFQKGDIAEGYSVSREKKESFPLTVTSAQKNPTAFYLCASSIGGRNQPQHFGDGTRLSIL.

The J gene is TRBJ2-3, the V gene TRBV12-3 or TRBV12-4, with a tentative D call TRBD2 (5 bases). The germline V and J ends were trimmed by 2 bases and 5 bases, with 14 bases remaining between them. This CDR3 comprises 15 residues. CDR3 DNA sequence: TGTGCCAGCAGTTTAAGGGCGGGTCTGATAGATACGCAGTATTTT. It codes for CASSLRAGLIDTQYF.

A few counts support this clonotype. In DNA form, the CDR3 reads TGCAGTGCTAGGGACAGGGGCTCTGGGGCCAACGTCCTGACTTTC. Protein sequence: CSARDRGSGANVLTF. V usage is TRBV20-1 and J usage is TRBJ2-6, with 9 positions matching TRBD1. The CDR3 is made up of 15 amino acids. Per the germline V gene, CDR1 is DFQATT and CDR2 is SNEGSKA (reference sequence). Trimming cost V 3 bases and J 0 bases; bases outside gene matches: 0.

The gene calls are TRBV4-2 and TRBJ2-7; 10 positions agree with TRBD2. Germline V lookup: CDR1 LGHNA, CDR2 YNFKEQ. The V segment lost 4 bases and the J segment 1 base; nucleotides outside the gene matches: 13. The CDR3 is made up of 18 amino acids. CDR3 amino acids: CASSRNPGTSEKSYEQYF. DNA for the CDR3: TGTGCCAGCAGCCGCAACCCTGGGACTAGCGAAAAGTCCTACGAGCAGTACTTC.

This clonotype was observed a few times. The rearrangement links TRBV7-9 to TRBJ1-2; D remains ambiguous. The V end was cut by 1 base, the J end by 4 bases, with 10 bases between. Germline values: CDR1 SEHNR, CDR2 FQNEAQ (reference sequence). The CDR3 totals 14 residues. The CDR3 region is CASSLEAEVYGYTF. CDR3 DNA: TGTGCCAGCAGCTTAGAAGCTGAGGTCTATGGCTACACCTTC.

The CDR3 nucleotides are TGTGCCAGCTCACGGGCGGGGAGAGGTCAGCCCCAGCATTTT. It is translated as CASSRAGRGQPQHF. This chain uses TRBV18 with TRBJ1-5, with D uncertain. CDR1 and CDR2 (germline): KGHSH, LQKENI. The germline V and J ends were trimmed by 4 bases and 6 bases, with 13 bases remaining between them. This CDR3 region has 14 residues.

The chain uses TRBV6-1 and TRBJ1-1, with D uncertain. V was pared by 5 bases and J by 0 bases, with 7 bases between. This CDR3 contains 13 residues. Germline assignment: CDR1 MNHNS and CDR2 SASEGT. The CDR3 loop reads CASSPLLNTEAFF. CDR3 nucleotides: TGTGCCAGCAGTCCCCTCTTGAACACTGAAGCTTTCTTT.